This TCR beta chain was profiled in a study of CD8 T cells in Susac syndrome. This CDR3 region has 15 residues. The V gene's germline CDR1 is SQVTM and CDR2 ANQGSEA. It was with random hexamers that 0.5 to 1 ug RNA was reverse transcribed. TCRdb re-called the immunoSEQ multiplex PCR reads through MiXCR, storing one row per CDR3 protein. The sample lists about 140,000 distinct CDR3 sequences, approximately 95% occurring once. The sequencing input was CD4+ T cells from PBMCs. This TCR came from a human donor with Susac syndrome. The chain employs TRBV29-1 and TRBJ2-3; 12 positions agree with TRBD1. The CDR3, as DNA: TGCAGTTCATCGCCGGGACAGGGGGCTCGCGTTACGCAGTATTTT. Protein: CSSSPGQGARVTQYF.